The sequence of this T cell receptor beta chain was determined in a study of blood T cells in healthy people across ages. Study-level background: Template switching caught about one barcoded beta molecule for each two T cells.

With a J-beta primer mix and a sample-barcoded 5' primer, a second PCR ran 7 to 11 cycles. TCRdb independently ran MiXCR on the 5' RACE reads; one entry per CDR3 protein. The repertoire holds about a million distinct CDR3 sequences, with roughly 48% as singletons. The draw of peripheral blood yielded ten milliliters from each donor. Per sample, extraction of total RNA gave at least 5.5 micrograms in every case. This clonotype was detected ten times or more. Its antigen is currently unknown. Study results and limitations: When set beside aged donors, long-lived donors presented more naive CD4+ cells and higher diversity.

Germline CDR1 reads SGHTA; CDR2 reads FQGNSA. This CDR3 spans 14 amino acids. V lost 8 bases to trimming and J lost 0 bases, with 11 bases between them. The TCR comes from a young man in good health. The sequenced sample consisted of blood. The chain is built from TRBV7-2 and TRBJ2-1; D is possibly TRBD2 (5 bases). The CDR3 sequence: CASQPGSSYNEQFF. In DNA, the CDR3 is TGTGCCAGCCAACCGGGGAGCTCCTACAATGAGCAGTTCTTC.